These T cell receptor beta chains were read from a single sample in a study of blood T cell repertoires in COVID-19. Produced via immunoSEQ multiplex PCR; TCRdb's table is partial and in-frame only. The sample lists 250,000 to 300,000 clones; roughly 89% were seen once. Sequencing was performed on PBMCs or T cells enriched from blood (not recorded which). The receptors were gathered from a middle-aged woman who had recovered from COVID-19. The CDR3 runs from the conserved cysteine through the conserved F or W. The D gene is left open where the match is weak. Expanded clones are given a class, and other clones once, few, many or no size at all.

j_call,clone_size,v_call,d_call,cdr3_nt,cdr3_aa
TRBJ1-1,once,TRBV6-1,NA,TGTGCCAGCAGTGAGGAGGGGATTGAAGCTTTCTTT,CASSEEGIEAFF
TRBJ2-7,NA,TRBV10-2,TRBD2,TGCGCCAGCAGTATCCTAGCGGGGGGAACCACAAATTCCTACGAGCAGTACTTC,CASSILAGGTTNSYEQYF
TRBJ1-4,NA,TRBV12-2,NA,TGTGCAAGTCGCCCCTGGAGGGAGGGAGGTGAAAAACTGTTTTTT,CASRPWREGGEKLFF
TRBJ1-5,NA,TRBV7-8,TRBD1,TGTGCCAGCAGCTCCCGGGACAGGACGGATCACCCCCAGCATTTT,CASSSRDRTDHPQHF
TRBJ1-1,NA,TRBV6-4,NA,TGTGCCAGCAGTGAGTCGAATAGGGACTCTGAAGCTTTCTTT,CASSESNRDSEAFF
TRBJ1-3,NA,TRBV4-3,NA,TGCGCCAGCGGCGGGCTCTCGGGAAACACCATATATTTT,CASGGLSGNTIYF
TRBJ2-1,NA,TRBV19,NA,TGTGCCAGTAGTATCGTCGGTGTAGGAGGTTACAATGAGCAGTTCTTC,CASSIVGVGGYNEQFF
TRBJ1-2,NA,TRBV5-1,TRBD1,TGCGCCAGCAGTTTGGGACAGGGGGCCAACTATGGCTACACCTTC,CASSLGQGANYGYTF
TRBJ2-5,once,TRBV4-2,TRBD2,TGTGCCAGCAGCCGCGGGACTAGCGGATTCCAAGAGACCCAGTACTTC,CASSRGTSGFQETQYF
TRBJ2-1,NA,TRBV3-1/TRBV3-2,TRBD2,TGTGCCAGCAGCCTCACACCGGGACTAGCGGGAGGGGGTGCGTTCTTC,CASSLTPGLAGGGAFF
TRBJ2-3,NA,TRBV3-1/TRBV3-2,TRBD2,TGTGCCAGCAGCCCGGGACTAGCGGGGGACGCAGATACGCAGTATTTT,CASSPGLAGDADTQYF
TRBJ2-7,NA,TRBV19,TRBD1,TGTGCCAGTAGTGCGCCGGGACAGGGACGCTACGAGCAGTACTTC,CASSAPGQGRYEQYF
TRBJ1-2,NA,TRBV19,TRBD1,TGTGCCACCTCCCCGGGACAGGGGAACTATGGCTACACCTTC,CATSPGQGNYGYTF
TRBJ2-7,NA,TRBV2,TRBD1,TGTGCCAGCAGCTCTGTGACAGGGGGCCACTACGAGCAGTACTTC,CASSSVTGGHYEQYF
TRBJ2-7,NA,TRBV30,NA,TGTGCCTGGAGTGTACTCGGAGTCTACGGCCACGAGCAGTACTTC,CAWSVLGVYGHEQYF
TRBJ1-1,few,TRBV3-1/TRBV3-2,NA,TGTGCCAGCAGCCAAAGAGGCCGCGACACTGAAGCTTTCTTT,CASSQRGRDTEAFF
TRBJ2-1,once,TRBV5-1,TRBD2,TGCGCCAGCAGCTTCGCGAGCGGGGGGGCTCTCTATGAGCAGTTCTTC,CASSFASGGALYEQFF
TRBJ1-1,NA,TRBV3-1/TRBV3-2,TRBD1,TGTGCCAGCAGCCGCCGGACAGGTGCACAAGAAGCTTTCTTT,CASSRRTGAQEAFF
TRBJ2-3,NA,TRBV6-5,NA,TGTGCCAGCAGTTACTCGGCCAGAAGCACAGATACGCAGTATTTT,CASSYSARSTDTQYF
TRBJ1-1,NA,TRBV4-1,NA,TGCGCCAGCAGCCTTCGCCTGACAGGGAACACTGAAGCTTTCTTT,CASSLRLTGNTEAFF
TRBJ1-2,once,TRBV13,NA,TGTGCCAGCAGCTTAATGGGGCAGGGTCCTGGCTACACCTTC,CASSLMGQGPGYTF
TRBJ1-1,NA,TRBV29-1,NA,TGCAGCGTTGAAGGGACTACCAACACTGAAGCTTTCTTT,CSVEGTTNTEAFF
TRBJ1-5,NA,TRBV4-3,NA,TGCGCCAGCAGCCAAGAATTCGGTCAGCCCCAGCATTTT,CASSQEFGQPQHF
TRBJ2-3,NA,TRBV12-3/TRBV12-4,NA,TGTGCCAGCAGTTTACAGGGATCCATGGGGCAGTATTTT,CASSLQGSMGQYF
TRBJ2-2,NA,TRBV18,NA,TGTGCCAGCTCACCGTCCGTCGGGGAGCTGTTTTTT,CASSPSVGELFF
TRBJ1-1,NA,TRBV7-2,NA,TGTGCCAGCAATCTCCAGGGTTGGACTGAAGCTTTCTTT,CASNLQGWTEAFF
TRBJ2-6,NA,TRBV5-1,TRBD1,TGCGCCAGCAGCGAAAATACCGGGACAGGCTTCTCTGGGGCCAACGTCCTGACTTTC,CASSENTGTGFSGANVLTF
TRBJ1-2,NA,TRBV4-1,NA,TGCGCCAGCAGCCAAGAGGGAGGGGTAGCCTATGGCTACACCTTC,CASSQEGGVAYGYTF
TRBJ1-4,NA,TRBV29-1,NA,TGCAGCGTTGAAGGCTACCGGGAAAAACTGTTTTTT,CSVEGYREKLFF
TRBJ2-1,NA,TRBV10-3,NA,TGTGCCATCACTCAGTCAGAGTACAATGAGCAGTTCTTC,CAITQSEYNEQFF
TRBJ1-4,few,TRBV2,NA,TGTGCCAGCAACGGGTGGGATGAAAAACTGTTTTTT,CASNGWDEKLFF
TRBJ2-2,once,TRBV5-1,TRBD2,TGCGCCAGCAGCGGAAACGGACTAGCTTCCGCCGGGGAGCTGTTTTTT,CASSGNGLASAGELFF
TRBJ1-1,few,TRBV30,TRBD1,TGTGCCTGGAGCCTGACAGGGGCCATGAACACTGAAGCTTTCTTT,CAWSLTGAMNTEAFF
TRBJ1-1,NA,TRBV5-4,NA,TGTGCCAGCAGCTTGGATCTGAGGGGGGGCACTGAAGCTTTCTTT,CASSLDLRGGTEAFF
TRBJ1-4,NA,TRBV7-8,TRBD1,TGTGCCAGCAGCTTAGTGGGACAGGCTTCCTACGGGGGAGAAAAACTGTTTTTT,CASSLVGQASYGGEKLFF
TRBJ1-1,NA,TRBV5-1,TRBD1,TGCGCCAGCAGCAGACAGGACAGGGCCACTGAAGCTTTCTTT,CASSRQDRATEAFF
TRBJ2-2,NA,TRBV18,TRBD2,TGTGCCAGCTCACCGGGAGGGAGAAGAGACACCGGGGAGCTGTTTTTT,CASSPGGRRDTGELFF
TRBJ2-2,NA,TRBV3-1/TRBV3-2,NA,TGTGCCAGCAGCCATGAAGCAACCGCAAGCGCCGGGGAGCTGTTTTTT,CASSHEATASAGELFF
TRBJ1-3,NA,TRBV7-6,NA,TGTGCCAGCAGCCCAAACTCGGTGGTTACAGGAAGCTCTGGAAACACCATATATTTT,CASSPNSVVTGSSGNTIYF
TRBJ1-2,once,TRBV6-1,NA,TGTGCCAGCAGTTCATCTAACAGGGCCGATGGCTACACCTTC,CASSSSNRADGYTF
TRBJ1-6,few,TRBV27,NA,TGTGCCAGCAGCGGTGGACAGCAGGTTTCACCCCTCCACTTT,CASSGGQQVSPLHF
TRBJ2-7,NA,TRBV3-1/TRBV3-2,NA,TGTGCCAGCAGCCAAGCCTCCCCGGCGGGGGAGCAGTACTTC,CASSQASPAGEQYF
TRBJ2-7,NA,TRBV18,TRBD2,TGTGCCAGCTCACTCCGGGACTACTCCTACGAGCAGTACTTC,CASSLRDYSYEQYF
TRBJ1-2,NA,TRBV6-6,TRBD1,TGTGCCAGCAGTAGGGGGACAGGGGGCGGCGGCTACACCTTC,CASSRGTGGGGYTF
TRBJ2-1,NA,TRBV4-1,TRBD2,TGCGCCAGCAGCCAGGGGAGCGGGAGGTCCTACAATGAGCAGTTCTTC,CASSQGSGRSYNEQFF
TRBJ1-6,NA,TRBV30,NA,TGTGCCTGGAGTGTCGTAAGGGGTTTTAATTCACCCCTCCACTTT,CAWSVVRGFNSPLHF
TRBJ1-1,NA,TRBV7-2,TRBD1,TGTGCCAGCAGCCCCCAGGGGGGAAACACTGAAGCTTTCTTT,CASSPQGGNTEAFF
TRBJ2-1,NA,TRBV5-1,TRBD2,TGCGCCAGCAGCTTGGCCAGCGGGAGTTACAATGAGCAGTTCTTC,CASSLASGSYNEQFF
TRBJ1-2,NA,TRBV19,TRBD1,TGTGCCAGTAGTATAGGTACCGGGACAGGGGCTCACTATGGCTACACCTTC,CASSIGTGTGAHYGYTF
TRBJ2-1,NA,TRBV11-2,TRBD1,TGTGCCAGCACTCGACAGGGACCCTACAATGAGCAGTTCTTC,CASTRQGPYNEQFF
TRBJ1-3,NA,TRBV7-9,NA,TGTGCCAGCAGCTCTACTAGGGTGGGAGGAAACACCATATATTTT,CASSSTRVGGNTIYF